This TCR beta chain was profiled in a study of cytomegalovirus exposure and HLA in healthy donors. About the study: In a previous analysis, 100 million to 140 million unique TCR beta sequences were found from some 180 million T cells. Findings and caveats of the study: TRBV6-2, TRBV6-3 and some other V segments were excluded as indistinguishable.

The count of this clone is one. Its antigen is as yet unknown. It was with 60 Vbeta and 13 Jbeta primers that the PCR ran. Per the original data handling: Later, an analysis found about 83 million unique TCR beta chains, and roughly 10 million of these were shared. Clones were read by immunoSEQ multiplex PCR, and TCRdb kept only the in-frame ones, dropping some. The V and J calls and clone size were taken over from that table, and D and trimming were inferred from the DNA. The sample shows approximately 140,000 clones, nearly 85% of them seen only once. The CDR3 totals 14 residues. V lost 6 bases, J lost 5 bases, and 8 bases stayed unmatched. Germline assignment: CDR1 ENHRY and CDR2 SYGVKD.

The rearrangement uses TRBV10-3 and TRBJ1-2; 8 bases map to TRBD1. The sequence came from a boy aged 5-17 years in good health and CMV-seronegative. The material sequenced was PBMCs. The CDR3, as DNA: TGTGCCATCAGACCGGACAGGGCTGGTTATGGCTACACCTTC. It codes for CAIRPDRAGYGYTF.